The rows below give T cell receptor beta chains drawn from one sample of a study of blood T cell repertoires in COVID-19. Sequenced by immunoSEQ multiplex PCR; TCRdb stores in-frame clones only, minus some. Among around 190,000 clones listed, about 80% were seen once. Sequencing was done on a sample of peripheral blood. The receptors come from a woman aged 55-70 years with COVID-19, enrolled during active disease. CDR3s include the opening cysteine and the closing phenylalanine or tryptophan. D genes are given only for firm matches. The size entry is marked missing in some rows and otherwise reads once, few, many or a size class.

TRBV9	TRBJ2-1	14	NA	NA	CASSSDRKYNEQFF	TGTGCCAGCAGCAGTGACAGAAAATACAATGAGCAGTTCTTC
TRBV6-6	TRBJ1-2	15	NA	NA	CASSDDLRLNYGYTF	TGTGCCAGCAGTGACGACCTGAGGCTGAACTATGGCTACACCTTC
TRBV7-2	TRBJ2-7	15	NA	TRBD1	CASSPGQGIGYEQYF	TGTGCCAGCAGCCCGGGACAGGGAATCGGTTACGAGCAGTACTTC
TRBV29-1	TRBJ2-6	17	NA	TRBD2	CSVAGGRGFSGANVLTF	TGCAGCGTCGCAGGAGGGAGGGGATTCTCTGGGGCCAACGTCCTGACTTTC
TRBV9	TRBJ2-1	18	NA	TRBD2	CASSVASGGRRSYNEQFF	TGTGCCAGCAGCGTAGCTAGCGGGGGGAGGCGCTCCTACAATGAGCAGTTCTTC
TRBV6-2/TRBV6-3	TRBJ1-2	13	NA	NA	CASSRGANYGYTF	TGTGCCAGCAGCCGGGGAGCTAACTATGGCTACACCTTC
TRBV6-2/TRBV6-3	TRBJ2-1	15	NA	TRBD1	CASSDDSYGDSEQFF	TGTGCCAGCAGTGACGACAGCTATGGGGACAGTGAGCAGTTCTTC
TRBV19	TRBJ1-2	13	few	NA	CASSFLNSEGYTF	TGTGCCAGTAGTTTCCTAAACTCGGAGGGCTACACCTTC
TRBV5-8	TRBJ2-4	15	NA	NA	CASSRGQFAKNIQYF	TGTGCCAGCAGCCGAGGACAGTTTGCCAAAAACATTCAGTACTTC
TRBV4-1	TRBJ2-2	18	NA	TRBD2	CASSPRTSGGAPPGELFF	TGCGCCAGCAGCCCCCGGACTAGCGGGGGGGCGCCGCCCGGGGAGCTGTTTTTT
TRBV5-6	TRBJ1-2	15	once	NA	CASSLYPGDLYGYTF	TGTGCCAGCAGCTTGTACCCGGGAGACCTCTATGGCTACACCTTC
TRBV23-1	TRBJ2-7	15	NA	TRBD1	CASRETGGATYEQYF	TGCGCCAGCAGAGAGACAGGGGGTGCCACCTACGAGCAGTACTTC
TRBV4-2	TRBJ2-1	13	once	NA	CASSLGKNNEQFF	TGTGCCAGCAGCCTCGGGAAGAACAATGAGCAGTTCTTC
TRBV20-1	TRBJ2-3	16	NA	TRBD2	CSASVSSGRDTDTQYF	TGCAGTGCTAGTGTCTCTAGCGGGAGGGACACAGATACGCAGTATTTT
TRBV7-6	TRBJ2-5	16	few	NA	CASSLGSIAEGETQYF	TGTGCCAGCAGCTTAGGGTCCATAGCGGAAGGGGAGACCCAGTACTTC
TRBV11-2	TRBJ2-7	15	once	TRBD2	CASSRSPGGTYEQYF	TGTGCCAGCAGCCGTAGTCCGGGAGGTACCTACGAGCAGTACTTC
TRBV6-5	TRBJ1-4	14	NA	NA	CASRDTGFEEKLFF	TGTGCCAGCAGGGATACAGGGTTCGAGGAAAAACTGTTTTTT
TRBV3-1/TRBV3-2	TRBJ2-5	12	NA	NA	CASSQASETQYF	TGTGCCAGCAGCCAAGCGTCAGAGACCCAGTACTTC
TRBV6-5	TRBJ2-5	15	NA	NA	CASTSLDWLQETQYF	TGTGCCAGCACCTCCCTTGACTGGCTACAAGAGACCCAGTACTTC
TRBV30	TRBJ1-1	11	NA	NA	CADSRDTEAFF	TGTGCCGATTCCCGGGACACTGAAGCTTTCTTT
TRBV7-3	TRBJ2-1	17	NA	TRBD1	CASSLLHRDRGENEQFF	TGTGCCAGCAGCTTATTACACCGGGACAGGGGTGAGAATGAGCAGTTCTTC
TRBV9	TRBJ1-1	13	few	NA	CASSVGPSTEAFF	TGTGCCAGCAGCGTAGGGCCATCCACTGAAGCTTTCTTT
TRBV6-5	TRBJ1-3	15	NA	NA	CASSVSRPSGNTIYF	TGTGCCAGCAGCGTTAGTCGTCCTTCTGGAAACACCATATATTTT
TRBV5-1	TRBJ1-4	14	once	NA	CASSLDTPNEKLFF	TGCGCCAGCAGCTTGGACACGCCTAATGAAAAACTGTTTTTT
TRBV7-3	TRBJ2-1	14	NA	TRBD2	CASSSSGGANEQFF	TGTGCCAGCAGCTCTAGCGGGGGGGCGAATGAGCAGTTCTTC
TRBV28	TRBJ1-5	17	once	TRBD1	CASSGTLTGTGNQPQHF	TGTGCCAGCAGTGGGACCCTAACCGGGACAGGGAATCAGCCCCAGCATTTT
TRBV9	TRBJ2-1	15	NA	TRBD2	CASSDPGLADNEQFF	TGTGCCAGCAGCGACCCGGGACTAGCGGACAATGAGCAGTTCTTC
TRBV7-6	TRBJ1-5	16	NA	NA	CASSSIRGWVNQPQHF	TGTGCCAGCAGCTCTATAAGGGGGTGGGTGAATCAGCCCCAGCATTTT
TRBV18	TRBJ2-7	17	NA	NA	CASSPLRSGTSNYEQYF	TGTGCCAGCTCACCACTGAGATCCGGGACAAGTAACTACGAGCAGTACTTC
TRBV6-5	TRBJ1-5	15	once	NA	CASSQAGNNHQPQHF	TGTGCCAGCTCCCAAGCGGGGAACAATCATCAGCCCCAGCATTTT
TRBV29-1	TRBJ1-2	13	NA	NA	CSVGQTGNYGYTF	TGCAGCGTTGGCCAGACTGGGAACTATGGCTACACCTTC
TRBV19	TRBJ1-3	15	NA	TRBD1	CASSRPGQSRNTIYF	TGTGCCAGTAGCCGACCGGGACAGAGCAGAAACACCATATATTTT
TRBV7-3	TRBJ1-1	14	NA	TRBD1	CASSRDSMNTEAFF	TGTGCCAGCAGCCGGGACAGCATGAACACTGAAGCTTTCTTT
TRBV5-1	TRBJ2-2	15	NA	NA	CASSLGHLGFQELFF	TGCGCCAGCAGCTTGGGACACTTGGGTTTTCAGGAGCTGTTTTTT
TRBV2	TRBJ1-6	14	NA	NA	CASRGGREDSPLHF	TGTGCCAGCAGGGGGGGTCGGGAGGATTCACCCCTCCACTTT
TRBV11-2	TRBJ2-1	15	NA	TRBD2	CASSPLSGRYNEQFF	TGTGCCAGCAGCCCCTTGAGCGGGAGATACAATGAGCAGTTCTTC
TRBV7-2	TRBJ2-7	14	NA	TRBD1	CASSLGPGGYEQYF	TGTGCCAGCAGCTTAGGTCCAGGGGGCTACGAGCAGTACTTC
TRBV30	TRBJ2-2	16	NA	TRBD2	CAYLTPLAGHTGELFF	TGTGCCTACCTGACCCCTCTAGCGGGACATACCGGGGAGCTGTTTTTT
TRBV7-2	TRBJ1-1	13	NA	NA	CASSLRANTEAFF	TGTGCCAGCAGCTTGCGGGCTAACACTGAAGCTTTCTTT
TRBV4-1	TRBJ2-5	15	NA	NA	CASSQGGVGQETQYF	TGCGCCAGCAGCCAAGGGGGGGTGGGTCAAGAGACCCAGTACTTC
TRBV7-7	TRBJ2-1	17	NA	NA	CASSYRDFQKSYNEQFF	TGTGCTAGCAGCTACCGGGACTTCCAAAAGTCCTACAATGAGCAGTTCTTC
TRBV28	TRBJ2-6	16	NA	TRBD1	CASSPLGGAGANVLTF	TGTGCCAGCAGCCCCTTAGGGGGCGCGGGGGCCAACGTCCTGACTTTC
TRBV5-4	TRBJ2-7	15	NA	TRBD2	CASSREGGSYDEQYF	TGTGCCAGCAGCCGGGAGGGCGGGAGTTACGACGAGCAGTACTTC
TRBV7-2	TRBJ1-2	14	NA	NA	CASSLATMGAGYTF	TGTGCCAGCAGCCTTGCGACGATGGGGGCAGGCTACACCTTC
TRBV6-1	TRBJ2-3	17	NA	TRBD2	CASSGRSAGGSGDTQYF	TGTGCCAGCAGTGGTAGATCAGCGGGGGGAAGCGGGGATACGCAGTATTTT
TRBV6-5	TRBJ1-6	13	NA	TRBD1	CASRQGDNSPLHF	TGTGCCAGCAGACAGGGGGATAATTCACCCCTCCACTTT